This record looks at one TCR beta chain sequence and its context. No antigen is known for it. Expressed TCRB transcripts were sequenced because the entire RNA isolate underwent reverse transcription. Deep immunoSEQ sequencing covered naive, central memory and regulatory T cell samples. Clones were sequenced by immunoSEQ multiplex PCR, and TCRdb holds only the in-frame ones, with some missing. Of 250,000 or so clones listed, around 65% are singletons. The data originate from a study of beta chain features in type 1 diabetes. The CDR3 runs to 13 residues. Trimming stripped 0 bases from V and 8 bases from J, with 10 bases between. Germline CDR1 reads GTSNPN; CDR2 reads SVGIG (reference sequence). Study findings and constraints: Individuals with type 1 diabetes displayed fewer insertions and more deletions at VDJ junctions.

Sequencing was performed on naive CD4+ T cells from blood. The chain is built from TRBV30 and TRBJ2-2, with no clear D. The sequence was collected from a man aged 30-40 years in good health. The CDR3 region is CAWSVNSQGELFF. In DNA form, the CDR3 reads TGTGCCTGGAGTGTGAACTCCCAAGGGGAGCTGTTTTTT.